This T cell receptor beta chain was identified during a study of early T cells in non-severe SARS-CoV-2 infection. The overall study: The sequenced material was bulk RNA from unsorted whole blood, and its chains were unpaired.

Only a few counts were recorded for this clonotype. Unique molecular identifiers were added to individual cDNA molecules. A single record per CDR3 protein comes from TCRdb applying MiXCR to the 5' RACE reads. The top ten hold around 12% of the sample, which has fewer than 80,000 distinct CDR3 sequences, over 9% seen once. The V gene end was trimmed by 2 bases and the J gene end by 4 bases; junction bases not matched to a gene: 8. Germline CDR1 reads SGHDT; CDR2 reads YYEEEE. There are 15 residues in the CDR3. This clonotype originated in an adult who was a healthcare worker with PCR-confirmed SARS-CoV-2 infection or an uninfected control (not recorded which). The chain couples TRBV5-6 to TRBJ1-2; 7 bases agree with TRBD1. This specimen was whole blood, taken at baseline. CDR3 sequence (DNA): TGTGCCAGCAGCTTTGAAGGGACAGACTTCTATGGCTACACCTTC. Encoded protein: CASSFEGTDFYGYTF.